This entry concerns a single T cell receptor (beta chain). The source of the sample is a study of cytomegalovirus exposure and HLA in healthy donors. Germline V gives CDR1 SGHRS, CDR2 YFSETQ. The trim removed 0 bases at V and 8 bases at J, leaving 2 bases unmatched. This CDR3 is 13 amino acids long. TCRdb keeps only in-frame clones here, not all; method: immunoSEQ multiplex PCR. The profile covers roughly 150,000 clones, with 88% appearing a single time and about 2.7% taken by the ten largest. The receptor comes from a man between 18 and 29 years old in good health and CMV-seronegative. What was sequenced was PBMCs. This chain connects TRBV5-1 to TRBJ2-1; 7 positions match TRBD1. This chain's CDR3 is CASSLDRGHEQFF. Here the CDR3 DNA reads TGCGCCAGCAGCTTGGACAGGGGACATGAGCAGTTCTTC.